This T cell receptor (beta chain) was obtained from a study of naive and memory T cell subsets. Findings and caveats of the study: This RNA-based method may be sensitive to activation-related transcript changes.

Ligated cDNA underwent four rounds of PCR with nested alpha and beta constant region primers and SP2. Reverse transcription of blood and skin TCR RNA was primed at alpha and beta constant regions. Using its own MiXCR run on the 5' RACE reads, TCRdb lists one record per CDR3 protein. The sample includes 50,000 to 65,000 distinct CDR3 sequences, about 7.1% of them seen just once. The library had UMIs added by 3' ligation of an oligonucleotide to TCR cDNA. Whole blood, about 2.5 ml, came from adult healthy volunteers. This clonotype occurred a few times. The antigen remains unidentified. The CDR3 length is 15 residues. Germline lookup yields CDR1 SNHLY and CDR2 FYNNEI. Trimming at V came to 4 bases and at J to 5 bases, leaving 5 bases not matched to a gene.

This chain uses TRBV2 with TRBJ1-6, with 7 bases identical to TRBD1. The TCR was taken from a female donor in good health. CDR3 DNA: TGTGCCAGCAGTGCCCAGGGGGTCAATAATTCACCCCTCCACTTT. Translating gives CASSAQGVNNSPLHF.